This entry describes one T cell receptor beta chain. In germline, CDR1 is SGHKS, CDR2 YYEKEE (reference sequence). The CDR3 spans 13 residues. Trimming cost V 1 base and J 3 bases, with 7 bases left between them. This sample is part of a study of shared T cell receptors in the human thymus. Sequencing was performed with immunoSEQ multiplex PCR; in TCRdb, only in-frame clones are kept and a portion is missing. The sample lists approximately 730,000 clones, approximately 85% occurring once. The sample was also reused in another study, on human thymus T cells. From that paper: The source of the thymus tissue was resections taken during corrective heart surgery.

Sample: thymocytes. The source of this sequence is a girl under three years old with a congenital heart defect. The chain links TRBV5-5 to TRBJ1-2; no definite D call. The DNA for the CDR3 is TGTGCCAGCAGCTTGTTTTTCGACTATGGCTACACCTTC. This gives the protein CASSLFFDYGYTF.